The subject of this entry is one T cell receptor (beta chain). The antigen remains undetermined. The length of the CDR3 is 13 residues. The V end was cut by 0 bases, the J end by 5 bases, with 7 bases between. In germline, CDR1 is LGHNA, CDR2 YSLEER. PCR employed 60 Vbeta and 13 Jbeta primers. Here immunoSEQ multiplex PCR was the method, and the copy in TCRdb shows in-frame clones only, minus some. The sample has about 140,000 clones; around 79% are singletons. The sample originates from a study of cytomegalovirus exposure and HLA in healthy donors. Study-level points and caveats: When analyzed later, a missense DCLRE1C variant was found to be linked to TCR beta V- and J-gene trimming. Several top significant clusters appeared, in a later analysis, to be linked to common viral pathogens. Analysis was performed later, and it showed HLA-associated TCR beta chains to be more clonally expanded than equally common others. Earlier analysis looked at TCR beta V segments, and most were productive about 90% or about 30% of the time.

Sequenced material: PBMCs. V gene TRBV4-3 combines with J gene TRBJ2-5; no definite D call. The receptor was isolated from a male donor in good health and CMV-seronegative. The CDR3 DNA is TGCGCCAGCAGCCAAGATGAGTGGGAGACCCAGTACTTC. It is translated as CASSQDEWETQYF.